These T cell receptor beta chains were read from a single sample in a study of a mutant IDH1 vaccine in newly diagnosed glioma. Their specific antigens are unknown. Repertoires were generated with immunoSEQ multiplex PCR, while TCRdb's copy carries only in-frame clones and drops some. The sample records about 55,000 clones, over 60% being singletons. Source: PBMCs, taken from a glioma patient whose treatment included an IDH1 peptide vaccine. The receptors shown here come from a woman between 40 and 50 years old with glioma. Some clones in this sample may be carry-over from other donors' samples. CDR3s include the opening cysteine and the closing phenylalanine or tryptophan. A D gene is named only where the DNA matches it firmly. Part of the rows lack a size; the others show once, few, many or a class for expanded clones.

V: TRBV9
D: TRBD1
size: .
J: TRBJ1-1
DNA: TGTGCCAGCAGCAACCGGGACAGGGCGGGAATAGAAGCTTTCTTT
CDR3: CASSNRDRAGIEAFF

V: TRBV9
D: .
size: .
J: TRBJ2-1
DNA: TGTGCCAGCAGCCCCCGGGACACCCAAGAGCAGTTCTTC
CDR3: CASSPRDTQEQFF

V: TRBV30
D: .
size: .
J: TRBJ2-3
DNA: TGTGCCTGGGACAGGAATAAAGATACGCAGTATTTT
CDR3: CAWDRNKDTQYF

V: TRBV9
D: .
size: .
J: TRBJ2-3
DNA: TGTGCCAGCAGCGCCGGGACAAGACCCACAGATACGCAGTATTTT
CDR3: CASSAGTRPTDTQYF

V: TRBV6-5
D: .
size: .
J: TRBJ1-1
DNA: TGTGCCAGCAGTCCGTCGGGGGGGAACACTGAAGCTTTCTTT
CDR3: CASSPSGGNTEAFF

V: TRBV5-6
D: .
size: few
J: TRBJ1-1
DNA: TGTGCCAGCAGCTTCGGAGCGAACACTGAAGCTTTCTTT
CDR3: CASSFGANTEAFF

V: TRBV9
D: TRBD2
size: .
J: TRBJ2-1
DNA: TGTGCCAGCAGCGTAGAGCCTAGCGGGGGGGCGGATGAGCAGTTCTTC
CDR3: CASSVEPSGGADEQFF

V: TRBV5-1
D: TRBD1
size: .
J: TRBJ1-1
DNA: TGCGCCAGCAGCTCGGGACAGGCGAATATTATGAACACTGAAGCTTTCTTT
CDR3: CASSSGQANIMNTEAFF

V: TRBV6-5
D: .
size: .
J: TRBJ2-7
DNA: TGTGCCAGCAGCGACCTAGGTCCGAAGCAGTACTTC
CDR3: CASSDLGPKQYF

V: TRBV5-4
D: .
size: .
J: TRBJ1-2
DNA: TGTGCCAGCAGCATAGGACAGATTATCAACTATGGCTACACCTTC
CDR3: CASSIGQIINYGYTF

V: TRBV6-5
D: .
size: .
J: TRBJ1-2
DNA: TGTGCCAGCAGTTACTCGACCCCACATGGCTACACCTTC
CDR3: CASSYSTPHGYTF

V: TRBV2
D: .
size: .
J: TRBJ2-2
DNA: TGTGCCAGCAGTCCCTCCCTGAACACCGGGGAGCTGTTTTTT
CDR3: CASSPSLNTGELFF

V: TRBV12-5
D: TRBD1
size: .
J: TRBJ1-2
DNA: TGTGCTAGTGGACCACAAAGGGGGCTGCTATACGGCTACACCTTC
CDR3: CASGPQRGLLYGYTF

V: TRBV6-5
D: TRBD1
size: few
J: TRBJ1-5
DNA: TGTGCCAGCAGTGGGACAGGCAATCAGCCCCAGCATTTT
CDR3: CASSGTGNQPQHF

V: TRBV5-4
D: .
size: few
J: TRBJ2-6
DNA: TGTGCCAGCAGCTTGTACGGGGCGGGGGCCAACGTCCTGACTTTC
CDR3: CASSLYGAGANVLTF

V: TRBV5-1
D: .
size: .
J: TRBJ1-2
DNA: TGCGCCAGCAGCTTGGAATGGTCAGGCTATGGCTACACCTTC
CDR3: CASSLEWSGYGYTF

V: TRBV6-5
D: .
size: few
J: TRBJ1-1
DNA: TGTGCCAGCAGTTGGGGGGAGGGGAGAGGTGAAGCTTTCTTT
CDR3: CASSWGEGRGEAFF

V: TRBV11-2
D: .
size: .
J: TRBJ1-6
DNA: TGTGCCAGCATCCGGGACACGGATTCACCCCTCCACTTT
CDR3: CASIRDTDSPLHF

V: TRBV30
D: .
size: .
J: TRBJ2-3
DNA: TGTGCCTGTGTTATGGAAGCCCCCGTAGATACGCAGTATTTT
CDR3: CACVMEAPVDTQYF

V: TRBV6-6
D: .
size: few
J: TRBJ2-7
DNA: TGTGCCAGCAGTTACAAAGGGGACGAGCAGTACTTC
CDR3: CASSYKGDEQYF

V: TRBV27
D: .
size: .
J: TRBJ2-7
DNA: TGTGCCAGTGCACAGACCTTCTCCTACGAGCAGTACTTC
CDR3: CASAQTFSYEQYF

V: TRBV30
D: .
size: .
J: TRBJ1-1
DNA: TGTGCCTGGAGTGGGCAGGGGAACACTGAAGCTTTCTTT
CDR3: CAWSGQGNTEAFF

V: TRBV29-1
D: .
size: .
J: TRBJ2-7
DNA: TGCAGCGTTGGGGTGAGAGGTTACGAGCAGTACTTC
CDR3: CSVGVRGYEQYF

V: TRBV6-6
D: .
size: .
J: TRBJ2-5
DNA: TGCGCCAGCAGTAAAAGGGGGTCATCAAGGGAGACCCAGTACTTC
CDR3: CASSKRGSSRETQYF

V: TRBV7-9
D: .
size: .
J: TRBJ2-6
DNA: TGTGCCAGCAGCACTATCTGGGAGTCTGGGGCCAACGTCCTGACTTTC
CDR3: CASSTIWESGANVLTF

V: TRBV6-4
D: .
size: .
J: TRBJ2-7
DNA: TGTGCCAGCAGAACCAGGAGGGGCGGGCTCATCTCCTACGAGCAGTACTTC
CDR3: CASRTRRGGLISYEQYF

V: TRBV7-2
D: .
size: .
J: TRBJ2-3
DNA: TGTGCCAGCACCCTAGGTTGGAGGTATACGCAGTATTTT
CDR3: CASTLGWRYTQYF

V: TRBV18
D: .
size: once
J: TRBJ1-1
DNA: TGTGCCAGCTCACCATTACCCGGCAGCATGAACACTGAAGCTTTCTTT
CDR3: CASSPLPGSMNTEAFF